The 5 T cell receptor beta chains listed next were all sequenced from one sample in a study of blood T cell repertoires in COVID-19. Sequencing used immunoSEQ multiplex PCR; TCRdb keeps in-frame clones, though not all of them. The data show approximately 200,000 clones, about 76% seen once. Sequences were obtained from peripheral blood. All receptors derive from a woman between 40 and 50 years old with COVID-19, enrolled during active disease.

This chain joins TRBV6-5 and TRBJ1-5; maybe TRBD1 (5 bases). Germline V gene lookup returns CDR1 MNHEY and CDR2 SVGAGI. Trimming stripped 5 bases from V and 6 bases from J, with 8 bases between. This CDR3 comprises 12 residues. The CDR3 reads CASSQGSQPQHF. CDR3 in DNA: TGTGCCAGCAGTCAGGGCTCTCAGCCCCAGCATTTT.

The genes are TRBV7-8 and TRBJ1-2, with 11 positions matching TRBD1. CDR1 SGHVS and CDR2 FQNEAQ come from the germline V gene. V lost 5 bases and J lost 8; bases outside the gene matches: 16. The CDR3 loop spans 17 amino acids. CDR3 bases: TGTGCCAGCAGCCTATTGGGACAGGGGGGAATAGGGGGGGGCTACACCTTC. Translating gives CASSLLGQGGIGGGYTF.

The chain combines TRBV30 with TRBJ1-6, with a tentative D call TRBD1 (6 bases). The CDR3 length is 14 residues. V was cut by 1 base and J by 10 bases, with 14 bases left in between. Germline CDR1 is GTSNPN and CDR2 is SVGIG (reference sequence). CDR3 nucleotide sequence: TGTGCCTGGAGTGGTTGGGGGCATGGATCACCCCTCCACTTT. It is translated as CAWSGWGHGSPLHF.

In this sample, this clone turned up once. The junction shows a germline mismatch at one end, possibly a read error. This chain connects TRBV15 to TRBJ2-5, with D possibly matching TRBD2 (6 bases). The CDR3 extends over 15 amino acids. Germline CDR1 LNHNV, CDR2 YYDKDF (reference sequence). Here the CDR3 reads CATRREVGGEETQYF. CDR3 nucleotide sequence: TGTGCCACCAGAAGAGAAGTAGGAGGGGAAGAGACCCAGTACTTC.

The rearrangement links TRBV4-2 to TRBJ2-7; D might be TRBD2 (6 bases). Trimming stripped 0 bases from V and 4 bases from J, with 13 bases between. The CDR3 is made up of 15 amino acids. Germline lookup yields CDR1 LGHNA and CDR2 YNFKEQ. CDR3 residues: CASSQEAGYLYEQYF. The CDR3, as DNA: TGTGCCAGCAGCCAAGAGGCGGGATATTTGTACGAGCAGTACTTC.